Listed here is a single TCR beta chain. Its matching antigen is unknown. This entry is derived from a study of cytomegalovirus exposure and HLA in healthy donors. General study points: In an earlier analysis, most TCR beta V segments were productive about 87% or about 30% of the time. Follow-up analysis found HLA locus-dependent TCR association rates, highest for DRB1 and lowest for HLA-C.

CDR3 size: 15 residues. Germline V gives CDR1 LNHDA, CDR2 SQIVND (reference sequence). V was pared by 3 bases and J by 2 bases, with 4 bases of the junction left unmatched. PCR used 60 Vbeta primers and 13 Jbeta primers. TCRdb keeps only in-frame clones here, not all; method: immunoSEQ multiplex PCR. The table has around 210,000 clones, around 80% seen once; the top ten hold about 0.45%. Donors sampled were nominally healthy, though unrecorded immune exposures were likely. Sequencing was done on a sample of PBMCs. This sequence originates from a boy under 18 in good health and CMV-seronegative. This sequence joins TRBV19 and TRBJ2-3, with 8 bases fitting TRBD2. The CDR3 reads CASSIARGATDTQYF. CDR3 nucleotides: TGTGCCAGTAGTATCGCGCGGGGGGCCACAGATACGCAGTATTTT.